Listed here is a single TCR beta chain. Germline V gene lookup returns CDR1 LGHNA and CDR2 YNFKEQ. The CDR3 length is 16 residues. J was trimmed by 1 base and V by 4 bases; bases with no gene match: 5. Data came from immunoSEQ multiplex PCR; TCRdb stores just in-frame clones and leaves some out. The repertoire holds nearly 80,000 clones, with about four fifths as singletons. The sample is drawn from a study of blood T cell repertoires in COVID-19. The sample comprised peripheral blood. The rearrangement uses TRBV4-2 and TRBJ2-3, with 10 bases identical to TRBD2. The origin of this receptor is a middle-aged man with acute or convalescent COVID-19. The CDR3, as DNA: TGTGCCAGCAGCCCGAATCTAGCGGGGGGCACAGATACGCAGTATTTT. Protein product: CASSPNLAGGTDTQYF.